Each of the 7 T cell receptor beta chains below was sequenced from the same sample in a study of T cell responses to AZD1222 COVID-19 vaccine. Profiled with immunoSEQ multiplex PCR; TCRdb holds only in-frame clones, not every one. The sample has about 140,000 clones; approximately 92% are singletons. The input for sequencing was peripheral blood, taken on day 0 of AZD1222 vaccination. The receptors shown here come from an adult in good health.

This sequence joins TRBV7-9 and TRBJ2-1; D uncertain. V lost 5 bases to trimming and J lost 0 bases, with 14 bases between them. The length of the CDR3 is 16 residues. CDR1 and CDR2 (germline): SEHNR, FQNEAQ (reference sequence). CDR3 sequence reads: CASSPEQASSYNEQFF. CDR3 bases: TGTGCCAGCAGCCCCGAGCAGGCTAGCTCCTACAATGAGCAGTTCTTC. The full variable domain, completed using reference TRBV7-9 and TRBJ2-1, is DTGVSQNPRHKITKRGQNVTFRCDPISEHNRLYWYRQTLGQGPEFLTYFQNEAQLEKSRLLSDRFSAERPKGSFSTLEIQRTEQGDSAMYLCASSPEQASSYNEQFFGPGTRLTVL.

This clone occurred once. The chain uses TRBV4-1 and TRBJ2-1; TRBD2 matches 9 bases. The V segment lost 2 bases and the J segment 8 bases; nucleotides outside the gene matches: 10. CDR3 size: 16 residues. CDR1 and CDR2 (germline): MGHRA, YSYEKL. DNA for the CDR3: TGCGCCAGCAGCCAAAAGCCCGGGACTAGCATCGATGAGCAGTTCTTC. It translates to CASSQKPGTSIDEQFF.

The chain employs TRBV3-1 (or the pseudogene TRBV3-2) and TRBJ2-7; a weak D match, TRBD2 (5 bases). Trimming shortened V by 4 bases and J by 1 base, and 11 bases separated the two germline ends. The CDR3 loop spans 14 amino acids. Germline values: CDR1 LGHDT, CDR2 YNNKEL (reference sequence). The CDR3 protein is CASSLGRGSYEQYF. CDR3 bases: TGTGCCAGCAGCCTCGGAAGAGGGTCCTACGAGCAGTACTTC.

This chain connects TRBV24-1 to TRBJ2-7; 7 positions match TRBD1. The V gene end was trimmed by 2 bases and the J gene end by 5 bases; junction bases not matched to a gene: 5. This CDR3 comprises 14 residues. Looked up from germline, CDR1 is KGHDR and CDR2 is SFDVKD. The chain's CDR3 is CATSDCDRDNEQYF. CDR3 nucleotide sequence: TGTGCCACCAGTGATTGTGACAGGGATAACGAGCAGTACTTC.

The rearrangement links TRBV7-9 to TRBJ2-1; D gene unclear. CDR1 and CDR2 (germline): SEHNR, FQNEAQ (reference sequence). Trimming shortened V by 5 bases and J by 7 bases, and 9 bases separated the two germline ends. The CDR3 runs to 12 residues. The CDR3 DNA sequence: TGTGCCAGCAGCCCGACATGGAATGAGCAGTTCTTC. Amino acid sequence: CASSPTWNEQFF.

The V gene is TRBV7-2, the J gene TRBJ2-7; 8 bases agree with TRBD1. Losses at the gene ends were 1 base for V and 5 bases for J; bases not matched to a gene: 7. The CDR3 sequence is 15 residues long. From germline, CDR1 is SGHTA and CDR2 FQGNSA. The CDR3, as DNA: TGTGCCAGCAGCTTAGAAGACAGGGGAACCCACGAGCAGTACTTC. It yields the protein CASSLEDRGTHEQYF. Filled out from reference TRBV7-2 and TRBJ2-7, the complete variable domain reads GAGVSQSPSNKVTEKGKDVELRCDPISGHTALYWYRQSLGQGLEFLIYFQGNSAPDKSGLPSDRFSAERTGGSVSTLTIQRTQQEDSAVYLCASSLEDRGTHEQYFGPGTRLTVT.

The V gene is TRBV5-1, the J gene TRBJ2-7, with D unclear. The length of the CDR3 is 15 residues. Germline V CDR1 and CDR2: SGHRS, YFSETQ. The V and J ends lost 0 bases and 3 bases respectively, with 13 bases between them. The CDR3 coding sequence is TGCGCCAGCAGCTTGGAAGAGACATCGCTCTACGAGCAGTACTTC. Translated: CASSLEETSLYEQYF. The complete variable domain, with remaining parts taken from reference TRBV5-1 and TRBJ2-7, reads KAGVTQTPRYLIKTRGQQVTLSCSPISGHRSVSWYQQTPGQGLQFLFEYFSETQRNKGNFPGRFSGRQFSNSRSEMNVSTLELGDSALYLCASSLEETSLYEQYFGPGTRLTVT.